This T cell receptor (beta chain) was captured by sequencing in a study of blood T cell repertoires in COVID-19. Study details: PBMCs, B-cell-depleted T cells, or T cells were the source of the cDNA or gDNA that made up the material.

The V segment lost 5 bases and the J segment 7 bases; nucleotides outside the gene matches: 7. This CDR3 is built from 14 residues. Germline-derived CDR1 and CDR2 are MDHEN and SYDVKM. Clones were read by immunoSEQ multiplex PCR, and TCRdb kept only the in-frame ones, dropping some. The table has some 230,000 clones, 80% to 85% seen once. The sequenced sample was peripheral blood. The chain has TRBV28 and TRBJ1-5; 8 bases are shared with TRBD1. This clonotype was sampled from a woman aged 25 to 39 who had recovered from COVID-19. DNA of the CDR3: TGTGCCAGCAGTCTATACGGACAGGGCCAGCCCCAGCATTTT. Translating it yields CASSLYGQGQPQHF.